The sequence of this T cell receptor (beta chain) was determined in a study of blood T cells in healthy people across ages. Then a second PCR, running roughly 6 to 11 cycles, was carried out with a sample-barcoded 5' primer and a J-beta primer mix. One entry per CDR3 protein results from TCRdb running MiXCR on the 5' RACE reads. The sample includes fewer than 800,000 distinct CDR3 sequences, 25% seen only once; the top ten take 9.4%. Germline-derived CDR1 and CDR2 are MNHNS and SASEGT. The CDR3 consists of 15 residues. This same sample was also part of a study on T cells of mothers and their children.

The V and J genes are TRBV6-1 and TRBJ2-5; 11 bases fit TRBD1. The end of the DNA fits TRBJ2-7 better, so the J call may be wrong. The source is a boy aged 10-17 years in good health. Sequencing input: blood. CDR3 amino acids: CASSTPGTGGYEQYF. The DNA for the CDR3 is TGTGCCAGCAGTACCCCGGGGACAGGGGGCTACGAGCAGTACTTC.